These 10 T cell receptor beta chains came from one sample sequenced in a study of blood T cells in healthy people across ages. A sample-barcoded 5' primer and a J-beta primer mix were used in a second PCR of about 7 to 11 cycles. TCRdb processed the 5' RACE reads anew with MiXCR; each CDR3 protein has one entry. The sample shows under 850,000 distinct CDR3 sequences, roughly 40% of them seen only once. The sequencing sample was made of blood. The receptors come from a man younger than 35 in good health.

The gene calls are TRBV7-9 and TRBJ1-2; tentatively, D is TRBD1 (5 bases). The germline V gene has CDR1 SEHNR and CDR2 FQNEAQ (reference sequence). Trimming pared 1 base from V and 9 bases from J, leaving 9 bases between. The CDR3 is made up of 12 amino acids. The CDR3, as DNA: TGTGCCAGCAGCTTAGATCCGGGGCGCTACACCTTC. Its protein product is CASSLDPGRYTF.

The table lists this clonotype with many counts. The gene calls are TRBV6-5 and TRBJ2-1; maybe TRBD2 (5 bases). V was trimmed by 9 bases and J by 8 bases, leaving 11 bases between them. This CDR3 has 11 residues. The germline V gene encodes CDR1 MNHEY and CDR2 SVGAGI. The CDR3 DNA is TGTGCCAGTACCAGCGGCGATGAGCAGTTCTTC. Its translation is CASTSGDEQFF.

The chain is built from TRBV7-2 and TRBJ1-2; maybe TRBD1 (6 bases). The CDR3 extends over 15 amino acids. Germline lookup yields CDR1 SGHTA and CDR2 FQGNSA. Trimming shortened V by 6 bases and J by 4 bases, and 18 bases separated the two germline ends. CDR3 sequence reads: CASSPSNRAGYGYTF. CDR3 nucleotides: TGTGCCAGCAGTCCCAGCAACAGGGCTGGCTATGGCTACACCTTC.

The table lists this clonotype with a few counts. The DNA is left out, because the CDR3 cannot be placed on it with certainty; the CDR3 is given as TCRdb lists it. V and J are TRBV12-3 or TRBV12-4 and TRBJ1-2; TRBD1, the table's D call, lacks a check against the DNA. The CDR3 comprises 13 residues, both ends counted. CDR3 residues: CASSFGTGSHHTF.

The V gene is TRBV20-1, the J gene TRBJ1-1; TRBD1 is a possible D gene (5 bases). Germline CDR1 DFQATT, CDR2 SNEGSKA (reference sequence). Trimming shortened V by 0 bases and J by 13 bases, and 12 bases separated the two germline ends. The CDR3 has 11 residues. CDR3 sequence reads: CSAREMTGGFF. The CDR3 nucleotides read TGCAGTGCTAGAGAGATGACGGGGGGTTTCTTT.

This clonotype occurred a few times. This chain uses TRBV19 with TRBJ1-5; D call uncertain. Per the germline V gene, CDR1 is LNHDA and CDR2 is SQIVND (reference sequence). The CDR3 has 13 residues. V was trimmed by 5 bases and J by 3 bases, leaving 8 bases between them. CDR3 amino acids: CASSQRDNQPQHF. The CDR3 DNA follows: TGTGCCAGTAGTCAGAGGGACAATCAGCCCCAGCATTTT.

The rearrangement joins TRBV6-5 to TRBJ1-1; weak D call: TRBD1 (6 bases). The CDR3 loop spans 17 amino acids. V lost 1 base, J lost 2 bases, and 17 bases lay in between. Looked up from germline, CDR1 is MNHEY and CDR2 is SVGAGI. DNA of the CDR3: TGTGCCAGCAGTTACTGGATGCTTGGCAGGGGAAACACTGAAGCTTTCTTT. Its translation is CASSYWMLGRGNTEAFF.

The V call is TRBV20-1, the J call TRBJ1-1; D remains ambiguous. V lost 3 bases and J 6 bases, leaving 11 bases between the germline ends. CDR1 DFQATT and CDR2 SNEGSKA come from the germline V gene (reference sequence). CDR3 length equals 12 residues. CDR3 sequence (DNA): TGCAGTGCTAGGGGCCCTGGGGCTGAAGCTTTCTTT. It translates to CSARGPGAEAFF.

Remarks on this clonotype: A much bigger clone sits one base away, suggesting this may be a read error. The genes are TRBV12-3 or TRBV12-4 and TRBJ2-1, with D unclear. The end of the DNA aligns better with TRBJ2-7, so the J call may be wrong. The CDR3 is 14 amino acids. In nucleotides, the CDR3 is TGTGCCAGCAGTTTTGGGTCCAACCACAATGAGCAGTACTTC. It translates to CASSFGSNHNEQYF.

The chain links TRBV5-1 to TRBJ2-5; perhaps TRBD1 as D (5 bases). CDR3 length: 14 residues. V lost 3 bases and J lost 2, with 11 bases in between. Germline CDR1 is SGHRS and CDR2 is YFSETQ. The CDR3 here is CASSSRVGQETQYF. For the CDR3, the DNA is TGCGCCAGCAGCTCCAGGGTTGGGCAAGAGACCCAGTACTTC. Complete variable domain (other parts from reference TRBV5-1 and TRBJ2-5): KAGVTQTPRYLIKTRGQQVTLSCSPISGHRSVSWYQQTPGQGLQFLFEYFSETQRNKGNFPGRFSGRQFSNSRSEMNVSTLELGDSALYLCASSSRVGQETQYFGPGTRLLVL.